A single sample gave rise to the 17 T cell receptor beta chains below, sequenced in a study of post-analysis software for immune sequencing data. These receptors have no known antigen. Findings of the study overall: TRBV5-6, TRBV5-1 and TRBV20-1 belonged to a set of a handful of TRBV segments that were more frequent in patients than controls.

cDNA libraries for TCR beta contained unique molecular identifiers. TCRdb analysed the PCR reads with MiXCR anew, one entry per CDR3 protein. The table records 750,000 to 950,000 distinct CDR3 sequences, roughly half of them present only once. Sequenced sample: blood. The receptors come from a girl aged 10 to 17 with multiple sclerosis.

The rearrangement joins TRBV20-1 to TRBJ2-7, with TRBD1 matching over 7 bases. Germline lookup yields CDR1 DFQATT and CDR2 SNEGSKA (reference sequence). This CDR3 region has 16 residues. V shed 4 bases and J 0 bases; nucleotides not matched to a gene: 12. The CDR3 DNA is TGCAGTGCTACCGGGACAGATATGGGGGTCTCCTACGAGCAGTACTTC. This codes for CSATGTDMGVSYEQYF.

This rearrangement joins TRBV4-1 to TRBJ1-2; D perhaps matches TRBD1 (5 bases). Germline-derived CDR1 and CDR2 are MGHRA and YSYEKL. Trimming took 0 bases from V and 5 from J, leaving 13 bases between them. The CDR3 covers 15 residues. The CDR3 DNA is TGCGCCAGCAGCCAAGATGGCGGGGACCAGTATGGCTACACCTTC. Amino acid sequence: CASSQDGGDQYGYTF.

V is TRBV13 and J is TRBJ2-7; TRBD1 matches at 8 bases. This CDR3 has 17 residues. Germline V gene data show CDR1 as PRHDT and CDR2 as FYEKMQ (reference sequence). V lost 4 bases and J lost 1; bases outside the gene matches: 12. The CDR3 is CASSSGPRQGASYEQYF. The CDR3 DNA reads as TGTGCCAGCAGCTCAGGCCCGAGGCAGGGGGCTTCCTACGAGCAGTACTTC.

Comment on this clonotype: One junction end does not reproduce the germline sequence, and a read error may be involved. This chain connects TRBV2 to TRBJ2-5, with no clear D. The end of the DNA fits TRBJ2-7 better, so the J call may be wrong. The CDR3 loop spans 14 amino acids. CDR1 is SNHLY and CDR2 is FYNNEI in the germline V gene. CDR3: CVSSDGALNYEQYF. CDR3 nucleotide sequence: TGTGTCAGCAGTGACGGAGCTTTGAACTACGAGCAGTACTTC.

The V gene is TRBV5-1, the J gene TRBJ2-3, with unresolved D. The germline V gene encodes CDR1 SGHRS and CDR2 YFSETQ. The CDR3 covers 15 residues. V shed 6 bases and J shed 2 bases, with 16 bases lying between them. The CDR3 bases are TGCGCCAGCAACTTCCCCTTATTATCCACAGATACGCAGTATTTT. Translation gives CASNFPLLSTDTQYF.

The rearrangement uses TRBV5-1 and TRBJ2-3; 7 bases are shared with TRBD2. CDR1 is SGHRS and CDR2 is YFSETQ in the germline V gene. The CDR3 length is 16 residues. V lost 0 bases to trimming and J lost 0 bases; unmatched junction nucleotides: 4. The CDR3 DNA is TGCGCCAGCAGCTTGGGGGACTACCCTAGCACAGATACGCAGTATTTT. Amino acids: CASSLGDYPSTDTQYF.

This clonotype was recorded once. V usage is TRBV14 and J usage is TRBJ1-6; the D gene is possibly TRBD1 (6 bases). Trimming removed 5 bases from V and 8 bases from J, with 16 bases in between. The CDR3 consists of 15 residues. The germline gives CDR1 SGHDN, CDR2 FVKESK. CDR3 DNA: TGTGCCAGCAGCATGAAGGGGACAATCGATTCACCCCTCCACTTT. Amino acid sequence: CASSMKGTIDSPLHF.

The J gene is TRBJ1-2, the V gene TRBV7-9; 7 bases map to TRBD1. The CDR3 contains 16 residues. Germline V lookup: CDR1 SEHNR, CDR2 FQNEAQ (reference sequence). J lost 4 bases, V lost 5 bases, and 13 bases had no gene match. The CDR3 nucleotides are TGTGCCAGCAGCAACCCGACAGGGACGGGTACCTATGGCTACACCTTC. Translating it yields CASSNPTGTGTYGYTF. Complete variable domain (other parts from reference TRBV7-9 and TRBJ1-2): DTGVSQNPRHKITKRGQNVTFRCDPISEHNRLYWYRQTLGQGPEFLTYFQNEAQLEKSRLLSDRFSAERPKGSFSTLEIQRTEQGDSAMYLCASSNPTGTGTYGYTFGSGTRLTVV.

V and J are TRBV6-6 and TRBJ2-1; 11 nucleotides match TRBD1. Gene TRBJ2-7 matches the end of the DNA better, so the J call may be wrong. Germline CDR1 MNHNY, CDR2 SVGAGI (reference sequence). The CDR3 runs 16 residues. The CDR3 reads CASSYSGTGGRNEQYF. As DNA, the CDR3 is TGTGCCAGCAGTTACTCGGGGACAGGGGGGAGGAACGAGCAGTACTTC.

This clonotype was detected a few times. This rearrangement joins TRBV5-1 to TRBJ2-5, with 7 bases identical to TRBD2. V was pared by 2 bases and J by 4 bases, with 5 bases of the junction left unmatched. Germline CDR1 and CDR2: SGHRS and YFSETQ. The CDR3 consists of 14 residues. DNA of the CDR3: TGCGCCAGCAGCTTTGAGGGCGGGGGAGAGACCCAGTACTTC. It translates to CASSFEGGGETQYF.

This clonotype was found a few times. CDR3 DNA: TGTGCCAGCAGCTTGCGGGTGCTCGGCTATGGCTACACCTTC. Protein product: CASSLRVLGYGYTF. The chain links TRBV7-3 to TRBJ1-2; D is undetermined. This CDR3 region has 14 residues. Germline loops: CDR1 SGHTA, CDR2 FQGTGA. V gave up 3 bases and J gave up 4 bases, with 12 bases separating them.

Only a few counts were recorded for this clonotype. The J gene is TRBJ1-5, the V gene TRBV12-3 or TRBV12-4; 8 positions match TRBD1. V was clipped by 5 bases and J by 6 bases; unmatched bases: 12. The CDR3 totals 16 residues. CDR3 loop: CASSRTPRTGSQPQHF. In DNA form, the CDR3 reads TGTGCCAGCAGTCGTACTCCCAGGACAGGGAGTCAGCCCCAGCATTTT.

CDR3 bases: TGCGCCAGCAGCTTGGCCGGACAGGATGGCTACACCTTC. Its protein is CASSLAGQDGYTF. The J gene is TRBJ1-2, the V gene TRBV5-1; 7 bases agree with TRBD1. Germline CDR1 SGHRS, CDR2 YFSETQ. V was pared by 0 bases and J by 6 bases, with 2 bases of the junction left unmatched. The CDR3 has 13 residues.

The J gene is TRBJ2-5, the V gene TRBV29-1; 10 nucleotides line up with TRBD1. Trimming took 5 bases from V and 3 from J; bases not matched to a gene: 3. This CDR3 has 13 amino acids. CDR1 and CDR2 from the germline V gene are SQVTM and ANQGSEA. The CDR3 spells CSVLGTGEETQYF. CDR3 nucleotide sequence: TGCAGCGTTTTAGGGACAGGGGAAGAGACCCAGTACTTC.

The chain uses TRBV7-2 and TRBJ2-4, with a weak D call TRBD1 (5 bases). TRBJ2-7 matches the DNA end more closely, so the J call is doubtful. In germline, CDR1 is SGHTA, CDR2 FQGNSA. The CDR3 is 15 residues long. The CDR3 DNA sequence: TGTGCCAGCAGCTTGATCGTGGGAAGGGGCGGCGAGCAGTACTTC. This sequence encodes CASSLIVGRGGEQYF.

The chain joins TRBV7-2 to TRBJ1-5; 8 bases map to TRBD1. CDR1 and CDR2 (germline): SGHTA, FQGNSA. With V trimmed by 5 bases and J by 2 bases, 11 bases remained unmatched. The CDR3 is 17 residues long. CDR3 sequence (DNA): TGTGCCAGCAGCCCAGACCCAGGGGGCCTTGGCAATCAGCCCCAGCATTTT. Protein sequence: CASSPDPGGLGNQPQHF.

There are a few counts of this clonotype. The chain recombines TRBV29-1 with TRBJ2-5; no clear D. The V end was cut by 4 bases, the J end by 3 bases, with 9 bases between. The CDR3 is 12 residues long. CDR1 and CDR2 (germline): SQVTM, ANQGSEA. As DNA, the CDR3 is TGCAGCGTTGTCGTACTCAAAGAGACCCAGTACTTC. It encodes CSVVVLKETQYF.